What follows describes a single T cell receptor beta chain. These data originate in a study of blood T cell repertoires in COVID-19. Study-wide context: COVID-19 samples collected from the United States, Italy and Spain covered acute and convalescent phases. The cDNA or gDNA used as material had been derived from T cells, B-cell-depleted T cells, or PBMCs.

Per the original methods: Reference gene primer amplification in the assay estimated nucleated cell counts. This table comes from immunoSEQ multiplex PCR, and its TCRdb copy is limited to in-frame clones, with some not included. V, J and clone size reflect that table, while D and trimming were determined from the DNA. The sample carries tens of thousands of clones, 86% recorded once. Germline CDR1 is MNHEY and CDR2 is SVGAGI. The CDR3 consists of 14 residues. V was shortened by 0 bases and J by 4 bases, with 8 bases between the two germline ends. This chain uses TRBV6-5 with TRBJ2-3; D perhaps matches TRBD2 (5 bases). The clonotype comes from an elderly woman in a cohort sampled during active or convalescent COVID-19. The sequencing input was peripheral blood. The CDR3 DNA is TGTGCCAGCAGTTACTCGGCGGGCCCAGATACGCAGTATTTT. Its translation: CASSYSAGPDTQYF.